This TCR beta chain was captured by sequencing in a study of T cells in Graves' hyperthyroidism and ophthalmopathy. Background on the study: Peripheral blood was drawn at first diagnosis, prior to all treatment. Study-wide points: In the blood, most expanded thyroid clonotypes above 0.001 appeared as well.

Germline V gene data show CDR1 as GTSNPN and CDR2 as SVGIG (reference sequence). V was clipped by 4 bases and J by 0 bases, with 10 bases between them. The length of the CDR3 is 14 residues. Amplification of TCR beta CDR3 regions used RNA as the template. A first-round RT-PCR of the TCR CDR3 used the HTBI primer set. TCRdb ran MiXCR on the multiplex PCR reads and lists one entry per CDR3 protein. This table holds fewer than 600,000 distinct CDR3 sequences, around 14% found once. Graves' hyperthyroidism was deemed stable given no ophthalmopathy progression within 18 months. Hyperthyroidism was newly diagnosed in patients aged 18 to 65 (duration under 2 months). This clonotype appeared many times. Its antigen remains unknown.

The origin of this receptor is a woman aged 18 to 35 with Graves' hyperthyroidism. V and J are TRBV30 and TRBJ2-1, with D maybe TRBD2 (5 bases). The sample was blood. Here the CDR3 reads CAWKRGSSYNEQFF. CDR3 sequence (DNA): TGTGCCTGGAAGCGAGGGAGCTCCTACAATGAGCAGTTCTTC.